One sample yielded the 23 T cell receptor beta chains listed below, sequenced in a study of cytomegalovirus exposure and HLA in healthy donors (dated by TCRdb to the late 2010s). Libraries were made using the immunoSEQ multiplex PCR assay. The multiplex PCR relied on a mix of 60 forward primers for TCR Vbeta segments and 13 reverse primers for TCR Jbeta segments. As stored in TCRdb, this immuneACCESS dataset retains in-frame rearrangements with V and J assigned. A fraction of the clones does not appear; measured against another copy, unresolved V genes explain less than half of the discrepancy, and the remainder lacks a known reason. The table for this sample lists around 80,000 clones; about three quarters of them were counted only once. The top ten hold 5.5% to 7.5% of the sample. The sequencing input was PBMCs. The receptors come from a female donor in good health and CMV-seronegative.

This chain connects TRBV19 to TRBJ2-5, with D unresolved. Germline V CDR1 and CDR2: LNHDA, SQIVND (reference sequence). V was pared by 6 bases and J by 5 bases, with 16 bases between. The CDR3 is 14 residues long. CDR3 amino acids: CASSRGSLGETQYF. In nucleotides, the CDR3 is TGTGCCAGTAGCCGAGGTTCCTTAGGCGAGACCCAGTACTTC.

The chain uses TRBV6-1 and TRBJ2-7; possibly TRBD1 for D (5 bases). The V gene lost 6 bases and the J gene lost 0 bases, with 15 bases spanning the gap. This CDR3 has 15 amino acids. Germline V gene lookup returns CDR1 MNHNS and CDR2 SASEGT. For the CDR3, the DNA is TGTGCCAGCAGGTACCGGGCGGACACCTCCTACGAGCAGTACTTC. It translates to CASRYRADTSYEQYF.

This sequence joins TRBV28 and TRBJ2-2, with 8 bases matching TRBD1. Germline values: CDR1 MDHEN, CDR2 SYDVKM. The CDR3 spans 15 residues. The J segment lost 3 bases and the V segment lost 4 bases, leaving 4 bases of the junction unmatched. The CDR3 is CASSSGQGDTGELFF. CDR3 bases: TGTGCCAGCAGTTCCGGACAGGGCGACACCGGGGAGCTGTTTTTT.

The V call is TRBV28, the J call TRBJ2-5; 7 bases are shared with TRBD1. Trimming cost V 5 bases and J 2 bases; bases outside gene matches: 2. The CDR3 covers 13 residues. Germline V gene data show CDR1 as MDHEN and CDR2 as SYDVKM. Here the CDR3 reads CASSVGQQETQYF. CDR3 in DNA: TGTGCCAGCAGTGTGGGACAGCAAGAGACCCAGTACTTC. Using reference TRBV28 and TRBJ2-5 for the parts outside the CDR3, the full variable domain is DVKVTQSSRYLVKRTGEKVFLECVQDMDHENMFWYRQDPGLGLRLIYFSYDVKMKEKGDIPEGYSVSREKKERFSLILESASTNQTSMYLCASSVGQQETQYFGPGTRLLVL.

V gene TRBV6-1 combines with J gene TRBJ1-6; no clear D. The V gene's germline CDR1 is MNHNS and CDR2 SASEGT. V was trimmed by 3 bases and J by 6 bases, leaving 15 bases between them. CDR3 length: 16 residues. CDR3 coding DNA: TGTGCCAGCAGTGATTTGGCAGCCGGAGTTAATTCACCCCTCCACTTT. Translated: CASSDLAAGVNSPLHF.

The chain joins TRBV5-1 to TRBJ2-2, with D possibly matching TRBD1 (7 bases). V shed 6 bases and J shed 4 bases, with 13 bases lying between them. The CDR3 is made up of 14 amino acids. Germline V gives CDR1 SGHRS, CDR2 YFSETQ. The CDR3 reads CASNTGEVTGELFF. CDR3 nucleotide sequence: TGCGCCAGCAATACAGGGGAGGTCACCGGGGAGCTGTTTTTT.

The gene calls are TRBV28 and TRBJ2-3, with TRBD2 matching over 7 bases. The ends lost 6 bases at V and 4 bases at J; junction bases unmatched: 7. CDR3 length: 14 amino acids. Germline CDR1 MDHEN, CDR2 SYDVKM. Here the CDR3 reads CASRLIAGADTQYF. DNA of the CDR3: TGTGCCAGCAGGTTGATCGCGGGGGCAGATACGCAGTATTTT.

This clone was observed a single time. The chain couples TRBV14 to TRBJ1-4; D call uncertain. V was pared by 4 bases and J by 14 bases, with 20 bases between. Looked up from germline, CDR1 is SGHDN and CDR2 is FVKESK. This CDR3 region has 14 residues. CDR3 sequence (DNA): TGTGCCAGCAGCCCCGGAGCGACTTACGGAGGGCTGTTTTTT. As protein: CASSPGATYGGLFF.

V and J are TRBV11-2 and TRBJ2-2; no clear D gene. V was pared by 2 bases and J by 5 bases, with 6 bases between. The CDR3 is 13 residues long. Germline CDR1 reads SGHAT; CDR2 reads FQNNGV. CDR3 amino acids: CASSLSGTGELFF. In DNA, the CDR3 is TGTGCCAGCAGCTTATCCGGGACCGGGGAGCTGTTTTTT.

The chain is built from TRBV7-2 and TRBJ2-6; D is perhaps TRBD1 (6 bases). V gave up 4 bases and J gave up 2 bases, with 15 bases separating them. Germline assignment: CDR1 SGHTA and CDR2 FQGNSA. CDR3 length equals 17 residues. The CDR3, as DNA: TGTGCCAGCAGCTCCCCCACAGGGCAGGCTGGGGCCAACGTCCTGACTTTC. Its protein is CASSSPTGQAGANVLTF.

This chain connects TRBV4-2 to TRBJ2-7, with TRBD1 identical over 7 bases. CDR1 and CDR2 from the germline V gene are LGHNA and YNFKEQ. Trimming at V came to 4 bases and at J to 3 bases, leaving 15 bases not matched to a gene. This CDR3 region has 17 residues. The CDR3 region is CASSLSHQGQLYYEQYF. In nucleotides, the CDR3 is TGTGCCAGCAGCCTCTCACACCAGGGACAGCTTTACTACGAGCAGTACTTC.

This sequence joins TRBV7-8 and TRBJ1-3, with 8 bases lining up with TRBD1. Losses at the gene ends were 5 bases for V and 0 bases for J; bases not matched to a gene: 3. CDR3 length equals 15 residues. Per the germline V gene, CDR1 is SGHVS and CDR2 is FQNEAQ. The CDR3 loop is CASSPQGASGNTIYF. CDR3 in DNA: TGTGCCAGCAGCCCGCAGGGGGCCTCTGGAAACACCATATATTTT.

The chain recombines TRBV30 with TRBJ1-1; D is unresolved. Deletions cut 1 base from V and 8 bases from J, with 5 bases between. The length of the CDR3 is 10 residues. Germline V gene lookup returns CDR1 GTSNPN and CDR2 SVGIG (reference sequence). The CDR3 region is CAWSAREAFF. CDR3 nucleotide sequence: TGTGCCTGGAGTGCTAGGGAAGCTTTCTTT.

The chain is built from TRBV6-4 and TRBJ2-3; 7 nucleotides align to TRBD2. The CDR3 extends over 15 amino acids. Per the germline V gene, CDR1 is MRHNA and CDR2 is SNTAGT. The junction had 3 bases not matched to a gene; V was cut back by 1 base and J by 2 bases. The CDR3 protein is CASSDFGGDTDTQYF. CDR3 in DNA: TGTGCCAGCAGTGACTTTGGGGGGGACACAGATACGCAGTATTTT.

The chain has TRBV27 and TRBJ2-7; 15 bases fit TRBD2. Germline V CDR1 and CDR2: MNHEY, SMNVEV (reference sequence). V trimming: 8 bases; J trimming: 2 bases; junction bases outside the gene matches: 7. The CDR3 sequence is 16 residues long. DNA of the CDR3: TGTGCCAGCTGTAGAAGGACTAGCGGGAGGGCCTACGAGCAGTACTTC. Protein: CASCRRTSGRAYEQYF.

Concerning this clone: An end of the junction does not agree with germline; a read error may underlie this. The V call is TRBV10-3, the J call TRBJ1-2; TRBD1 matches at 7 bases. Germline V gene sequence: CDR1 ENHRY, CDR2 SYGVKD. The CDR3 contains 13 residues. CDR3: CAITEDRNGGYTF. The DNA for the CDR3 is TGTGCCATCACTGAGGACAGGAATGGTGGCTACACCTTC.

V is TRBV28 and J is TRBJ1-3, with D tentatively TRBD1 (5 bases). The germline V gene encodes CDR1 MDHEN and CDR2 SYDVKM. V was shortened by 6 bases and J by 3 bases, with 15 bases between the two germline ends. This CDR3 spans 15 amino acids. The CDR3: CASSPWQGLGNTIYF. CDR3 nucleotide sequence: TGTGCCAGCAGCCCCTGGCAGGGTCTTGGAAACACCATATATTTT.

The chain uses TRBV29-1 and TRBJ1-1; tentative D call: TRBD1 (5 bases). V dropped 1 base and J dropped 2 bases, with 8 bases sitting between them. Germline CDR1 and CDR2: SQVTM and ANQGSEA. The CDR3 sequence is 13 residues long. Here the CDR3 reads CSVEGTPNTEAFF. For the CDR3, the DNA is TGCAGCGTTGAAGGGACACCTAACACTGAAGCTTTCTTT.

J is TRBJ2-7 and V is TRBV21-1; the table gives TRBD2 as D, unverified against the DNA. TRBV21-1 is flagged as a pseudogene. The CDR3 consists of 16 residues. The CDR3 reads CASSNNVAGGPREQYF. DNA for the CDR3: TGTGCCAGCAGTAATAACGTGGCGGGAGGGCCTAGGGAGCAGTACTTC.

This chain joins TRBV6-1 and TRBJ1-4, with D unclear. This CDR3 contains 14 residues. Trimming pared 1 base from V and 5 bases from J, leaving 8 bases between. Germline lookup yields CDR1 MNHNS and CDR2 SASEGT. CDR3 bases: TGTGCCAGCAGTGAAGGGCAGTCAAATGAAAAACTGTTTTTT. It translates to CASSEGQSNEKLFF.

This clone was observed once. The chain is built from TRBV6-5 and TRBJ1-2; D remains unclear. The V and J ends lost 5 bases and 6 bases respectively, with 19 bases between them. There are 15 residues in the CDR3. Germline CDR1 is MNHEY and CDR2 is SVGAGI. The CDR3 spells CASSVSEGSYNGYTF. In DNA, the CDR3 is TGTGCCAGCAGTGTATCGGAGGGTTCGTACAATGGCTACACCTTC.

J is TRBJ1-1 and V is TRBV5-1; weak D call: TRBD1 (5 bases). This CDR3 is 15 amino acids long. V shed 4 bases and J shed 7 bases, with 20 bases lying between them. Germline values: CDR1 SGHRS, CDR2 YFSETQ. The DNA of the CDR3 is TGCGCCAGCAGCCCCCAGGCGGCCGGGGGGTATGAAGCTTTCTTT. It translates to CASSPQAAGGYEAFF.

This rearrangement joins TRBV19 to TRBJ1-5; D remains ambiguous. This CDR3 contains 15 residues. V was trimmed by 3 bases and J by 1 base, leaving 10 bases between them. Germline assignment: CDR1 LNHDA and CDR2 SQIVND (reference sequence). The CDR3 is CASSIAEVSNQPQHF. The CDR3 nucleotides read TGTGCCAGTAGTATCGCGGAGGTGAGCAATCAGCCCCAGCATTTT.